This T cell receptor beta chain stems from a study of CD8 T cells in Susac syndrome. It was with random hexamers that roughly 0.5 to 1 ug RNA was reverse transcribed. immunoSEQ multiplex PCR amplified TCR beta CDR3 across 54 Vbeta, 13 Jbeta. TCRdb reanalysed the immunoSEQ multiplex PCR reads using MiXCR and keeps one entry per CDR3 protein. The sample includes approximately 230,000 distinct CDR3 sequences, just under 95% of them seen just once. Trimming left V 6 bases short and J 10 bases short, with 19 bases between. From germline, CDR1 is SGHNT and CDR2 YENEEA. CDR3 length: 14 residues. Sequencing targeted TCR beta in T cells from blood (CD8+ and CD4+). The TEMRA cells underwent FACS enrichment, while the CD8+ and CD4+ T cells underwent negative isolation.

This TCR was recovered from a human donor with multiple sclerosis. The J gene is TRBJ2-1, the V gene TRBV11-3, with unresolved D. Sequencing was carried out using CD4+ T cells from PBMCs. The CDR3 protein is CASSTTTTSEEQFF. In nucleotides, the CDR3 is TGTGCCAGCAGTACCACTACCACATCAGAGGAGCAGTTCTTC. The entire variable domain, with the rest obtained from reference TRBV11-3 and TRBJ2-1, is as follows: EAGVVQSPRYKIIEKKQPVAFWCNPISGHNTLYWYLQNLGQGPELLIRYENEEAVDDSQLPKDRFSAERLKGVDSTLKIQPAELGDSAVYLCASSTTTTSEEQFFGPGTRLTVL.